The source of this T cell receptor beta chain is a study of post-analysis software for immune sequencing data. On the study more broadly: Multiple sclerosis in the patients followed relapsing-remitting, secondary progressive and progressive-relapsing courses.

Trimming removed 1 base from V and 4 bases from J, with 10 bases in between. Germline V CDR1 and CDR2: SEHNR, FQNEAQ (reference sequence). This CDR3 has 14 amino acids. Unique molecular identifiers were carried by the TCR beta cDNA libraries. Each sample of about 0.95 to 11 million input T cells yielded roughly 500,000 cDNA molecules, so each molecule approximated one T cell. TCRdb reprocessed the PCR reads via MiXCR and lists one record per CDR3 protein. The profile shows about 380,000 distinct CDR3 sequences, 30% to 45% of them singletons. In this sample, this clonotype turned up a few times. Its target is unknown. Regarding the study as a whole: Samples made in the same batch grouped tightly together by F measure. Diversity measured as normalized Chao1 was significantly lower in multiple sclerosis patients than in controls. The five TRBV segments detected at higher frequency in patients than in controls included TRBV5-6, TRBV5-1 and TRBV20-1.

The sample comprised blood. The chain couples TRBV7-9 to TRBJ1-1; D not resolved. The sequence was collected from a girl under 18 with multiple sclerosis. The CDR3 bases are TGTGCCAGCAGCTTAGGAAGCGCGGTCACTGAAGCTTTCTTT. Translating it yields CASSLGSAVTEAFF.